Below are 15 T cell receptor beta chains sequenced from a single sample in a study of shared clonotypes between healthy human individuals (dated by TCRdb to between 2020 and 2021). Library creation used the immunoSEQ multiplex PCR assay. The table was pulled from immuneACCESS by TCRdb, which kept in-frame rearrangements only. Such tables lose some clones; where checked, under half of the loss comes from unresolved V genes, and the rest has no known cause. The sample includes over 2 million clones, with roughly 94% observed a single time. Clones ranked in the top ten supply 0.13% of the sample. Material for sequencing was naive CD4+ T cells sorted from blood. The intended sense of this specimen's cell subset or site label: CD45RA+ positively selected. The receptors come from a man between 18 and 35 years old in good health.

V usage is TRBV10-2 and J usage is TRBJ2-7; 7 nucleotides line up with TRBD1. CDR1 is WSHSY, CDR2 SAAADI, per germline. J gave up 0 bases and V 2 bases, and 4 bases lay outside the gene matches. The CDR3 consists of 15 residues. The CDR3 DNA reads TGCGCCAGCAGTGAGGGGACAGCCACCTCCTACGAGCAGTACTTC. Encoded protein: CASSEGTATSYEQYF.

Only one count was recorded for this clone. This rearrangement joins TRBV2 to TRBJ1-1; D possibly corresponds to TRBD1 (6 bases). The germline CDR1 and CDR2 sequences are SNHLY and FYNNEI. The length of the CDR3 is 13 residues. The V end was cut by 6 bases, the J end by 0 bases, with 8 bases between. The CDR3 DNA reads TGTGCCAGCAGATGGGACATGAACACTGAAGCTTTCTTT. This encodes CASRWDMNTEAFF.

The chain recombines TRBV18 with TRBJ2-7; 11 bases are a match to TRBD2. The CDR3 runs to 18 residues. With 1 base clipped from V and 0 bases from J, the junction kept 8 bases outside the gene matches. Looked up from germline, CDR1 is KGHSH and CDR2 is LQKENI. The CDR3 sequence: CASSPLGLAGGRSYEQYF. CDR3 coding DNA: TGTGCCAGCTCACCACTAGGACTAGCGGGCGGCCGCTCCTACGAGCAGTACTTC.

This chain links TRBV7-6 with TRBJ1-2; D is ambiguous. The CDR3 has 14 residues. The V gene's germline CDR1 is SGHVS and CDR2 FNYEAQ. The V gene lost 0 bases and the J gene lost 2 bases, with 7 bases spanning the gap. The chain's CDR3 is CASSLAGGNYGYTF. In DNA form, the CDR3 reads TGTGCCAGCAGCTTAGCGGGTGGCAACTATGGCTACACCTTC.

For the CDR3, the DNA is TGTGCCAGCAGTTTTGGACTAGCCGGGCAGTACTTC. Protein: CASSFGLAGQYF. The V gene is TRBV5-8, the J gene TRBJ2-7, with 8 bases aligning to TRBD2. Germline V gene lookup returns CDR1 SGHTS and CDR2 YDEGEE. The CDR3 is 12 residues long. V trimming: 5 bases; J trimming: 9 bases; junction bases outside the gene matches: 7.

A note on this clone: This may be a read error, as it is one base from a much larger clone. Other DNA sequences in the sample encode the same CDR3. The rearrangement joins TRBV6-6 to TRBJ2-3; no definite D call. V lost 7 bases and J 0 bases, leaving 2 bases between the germline ends. The germline gives CDR1 MNHNY, CDR2 SVGAGI (reference sequence). This CDR3 has 11 amino acids. The CDR3 spells CASTSTDTQYF. Here the CDR3 DNA reads TGTGCCAGCACCAGCACAGATACGCAGTATTTT.

This clone was detected a few times. The genes are TRBV4-1 and TRBJ2-5, with unresolved D. This CDR3 has 13 amino acids. V was cut by 1 base and J by 5 bases, with 8 bases left in between. Germline V gene data show CDR1 as MGHRA and CDR2 as YSYEKL. The CDR3 is CASSQGRAETQYF. CDR3 nucleotides: TGCGCCAGCAGCCAAGGTCGGGCGGAGACCCAGTACTTC.

As for this clone: Other DNA sequences within the sample encode an identical CDR3. The chain is built from TRBV6-5 and TRBJ1-5; D is uncertain. The CDR3 loop spans 15 amino acids. Between the trimmed V and J ends, which lost 0 bases and 0 bases, there was a span of 6 bases. The germline CDR1 and CDR2 sequences are MNHEY and SVGAGI. The CDR3 DNA follows: TGTGCCAGCAGTTACTCACGGGCTAGCAATCAGCCCCAGCATTTT. This sequence encodes CASSYSRASNQPQHF.

The chain carries TRBV4-1 and TRBJ2-1; D is ambiguous. The CDR3 is made up of 14 amino acids. From germline, CDR1 is MGHRA and CDR2 YSYEKL. V dropped 1 base and J dropped 6 bases, with 10 bases sitting between them. The DNA of the CDR3 is TGCGCCAGCAGCCAAGTTATTTTGCGCAATGAGCAGTTCTTC. Its protein product is CASSQVILRNEQFF.

This sequence joins TRBV6-1 and TRBJ1-1; a weak D match, TRBD1 (5 bases). Trimming left V 8 bases short and J 4 bases short, with 17 bases between. Germline CDR1 reads MNHNS; CDR2 reads SASEGT. The CDR3 totals 14 residues. CDR3 amino acids: CASAMTPGTTEAFF. In DNA, the CDR3 is TGTGCCAGCGCTATGACGCCGGGGACCACTGAAGCTTTCTTT.

About this clone itself: Other DNA sequences in this sample translate to the same CDR3. CDR3 bases: TGTGCCAGCTCACCTCTGAGCTCCTACGAGCAGTACTTC. It is translated as CASSPLSSYEQYF. The chain recombines TRBV18 with TRBJ2-7, with unresolved D. Germline assignment: CDR1 KGHSH and CDR2 LQKENI. Trimming took off 3 bases at V and 0 bases at J, with 6 bases between the two ends. The CDR3 loop spans 13 amino acids.

The V gene is TRBV29-1, the J gene TRBJ1-5; no reliable D call. The CDR3 loop spans 13 amino acids. V lost 7 bases and J 2 bases, leaving 12 bases between the germline ends. Germline loops: CDR1 SQVTM, CDR2 ANQGSEA. The CDR3 region is CSAAGDRNQPQHF. The CDR3 coding sequence is TGCAGCGCCGCGGGAGACCGCAATCAGCCCCAGCATTTT. The full variable domain, completed using reference TRBV29-1 and TRBJ1-5, is SAVISQKPSRDICQRGTSLTIQCQVDSQVTMMFWYRQQPGQSLTLIATANQGSEATYESGFVIDKFPISRPNLTFSTLTVSNMSPEDSSIYLCSAAGDRNQPQHFGDGTRLSIL.

CDR3 nucleotides: TGTGCCAGCGGGCCCTCGACAGTCGAGCAGTACTTC. Translation: CASGPSTVEQYF. V gene TRBV11-2 combines with J gene TRBJ2-7; maybe TRBD1 (5 bases). Trimming took off 8 bases at V and 6 bases at J, with 14 bases between the two ends. This CDR3 has 12 residues. The germline V gene encodes CDR1 SGHAT and CDR2 FQNNGV.

Worth noting for this clone: The identical CDR3 is also encoded by other nucleotide sequences in the sample. The chain recombines TRBV7-2 with TRBJ2-1, with 10 nucleotides matching TRBD2. The germline V gene has CDR1 SGHTA and CDR2 FQGNSA. The CDR3 has 15 amino acids. The V gene end was trimmed by 1 base and the J gene end by 7 bases; junction bases not matched to a gene: 4. This CDR3 reads CASSLGASGRNEQFF. CDR3 bases: TGTGCCAGCAGCTTAGGGGCTAGCGGGAGAAATGAGCAGTTCTTC.

The chain recombines TRBV5-4 with TRBJ2-5, with TRBD2 matching 10 bases. Germline CDR1 reads SGHNT; CDR2 reads YYREEE (reference sequence). V shed 2 bases and J 4 bases; nucleotides not matched to a gene: 5. This CDR3 has 15 residues. In DNA form, the CDR3 reads TGTGCCAGCAGCTTTCTAGCGGGAGATCGAGAGACCCAGTACTTC. It encodes CASSFLAGDRETQYF.